This T cell receptor beta chain comes out of a study of shared clonotypes between healthy human individuals. Every immunoSEQ plate was one replicate of a subset's evenly spread DNA. Per sorted-subset replicate PCR, input was approximately 180 ng DNA, representing about 30,000 T cell genomes. Assay used: immunoSEQ multiplex PCR; TCRdb lists only in-frame clones, some missing. The repertoire includes 300,000 to 400,000 clones, roughly 84% of them detected once, and under 20% sits in the top ten. CDR3 length: 15 residues. V was shortened by 4 bases and J by 4 bases, with 17 bases between the two germline ends. CDR1 and CDR2 from the germline V gene are SGDLS and YYNGEE.

The J gene is TRBJ1-2, the V gene TRBV9, with D perhaps TRBD1 (6 bases). The TCR comes from a man in his late teens or twenties in good health. The source material was memory CD8+ T cells sorted from blood. The subset is: CD45RO+ cells pooled with CCR7-negative TemRA cells. The DNA for the CDR3 is TGTGCCAGCAGCCCAAATCCGGGGGCCGGCTATGGCTACACCTTC. Amino acids: CASSPNPGAGYGYTF.